This T cell receptor (beta chain) was sequenced in a study of OX40 agonist ivuxolimab in advanced cancers. At the level of the study: Six ivuxolimab dose levels, 0.01 to 10 mg/kg, were given intravenously every 2 weeks. Of the patients, three showed partial responses, one with hepatocellular carcinoma and two with cutaneous melanoma. Anti-PD-1, anti-PD-L1 or anti-CTLA-4 therapy given earlier was allowed, and roughly 40% had some.

With baseline, cycle 4 day 1, and cycle 7 day 1 as timepoints, blood was sampled. V trimming: 7 bases; J trimming: 4 bases; junction bases outside the gene matches: 12. This CDR3 comprises 14 residues. Looked up from germline, CDR1 is SQVTM and CDR2 is ANQGSEA. Some clones are missing from TCRdb's copy, which holds only in-frame ones; the method was immunoSEQ multiplex PCR. This sample has 65,000 to 85,000 clones, with approximately 90% found just once. The genes are TRBV29-1 and TRBJ1-2; 7 bases fit TRBD1. This receptor was identified in an adult with an advanced solid tumor such as melanoma, head and neck, liver or kidney cancer. Sequencing used CD4+ or CD8+ T cells sorted from blood, obtained in a trial of the OX40 agonist ivuxolimab. CDR3 sequence (DNA): TGCAGCGGGGGCGAGGGGGCTTCGGGCTATGGCTACACCTTC. Translating gives CSGGEGASGYGYTF.